This T cell receptor (beta chain) was retrieved from a study of blood T cell repertoires in COVID-19. As for the study in general: The samples span acute and convalescent COVID-19 from the United States, Italy and Spain. T cells, B-cell-depleted T cells, or PBMCs supplied cDNA or gDNA.

Methods used by the authors: Estimates of nucleated cell counts were drawn from the amplification of reference gene primers. Using immunoSEQ multiplex PCR, the repertoire was profiled, and TCRdb retains in-frame clones only, with some absent. From that table come the V and J calls and clone size; the DNA was used to work out D and trimming. The repertoire holds more than 250,000 clones, with approximately 86% as singletons. What was sequenced was peripheral blood. This TCR was sampled from a human donor in a cohort sampled during active COVID-19.

This chain's CDR3 is CASSRAVQNTEAFF. The CDR3 DNA reads as TGCGCCAGCAGCCGAGCGGTCCAGAACACTGAAGCTTTCTTT. The chain combines TRBV4-3 with TRBJ1-1; no firm D call. This CDR3 has 14 amino acids. V lost 4 bases, J lost 1 base, and 10 bases lay in between. Germline CDR1 LGHNA, CDR2 YSLEER.